The source of this TCR beta chain is a study of technical replicates of blood from several donors. The table came from immunoSEQ multiplex PCR; TCRdb's copy has only in-frame clones and leaves some out. The data hold around 83,000 clones, with just over 90% observed a single time. The V end was cut by 2 bases, the J end by 2 bases, with 12 bases between. Germline loops: CDR1 MNHNS, CDR2 SASEGT. This CDR3 contains 15 residues. This receptor was taken from a human donor in good health. What was sequenced was T cells isolated from PBMCs. The chain recombines TRBV6-1 with TRBJ1-2, with D tentatively TRBD1 (5 bases). CDR3 protein: CASSEMGLRNYGYTF. In nucleotides, the CDR3 is TGTGCCAGCAGTGAAATGGGACTCCGGAACTATGGCTACACCTTC.